A single T cell receptor (beta chain) is shown here with its context. This clone's antigen is unknown. Base-call qualities are not available, and no considerably larger clone is one nucleotide away. The CDR3 has 16 amino acids, counting the end cysteine and phenylalanine. The read is trimmed to its CDR3 DNA, 48 bases read in frame from base 1. As encoded in the germline V gene, CDR1 is MNHEY while CDR2 is SVGAGI. V sheds 2 bases and J sheds 6 bases, leaving 16 bases between their ends. The record originates from a study of blood T cell repertoires in COVID-19 (dated by TCRdb to between 2020 and 2021). As for the study more broadly: Collaborator samples came from the United States, Italy and Spain and covered acute and convalescent phases of COVID-19. The material from the prospective study consisted of cDNA or gDNA derived from T cells, B-cell-depleted T cells, or PBMCs. Deeply sampled blood TCRbeta repertoires from subjects exposed to, actively infected with, or recovered from COVID-19 were included in the dataset. The repertoires were made available in a free public database intended to serve as a resource for research on the immune response to SARS-CoV-2. Samples were obtained from the ongoing ImmuneRACE study (first 160 participants) and from 1,200 or so subjects provided by 6 global collaborators. Sample metadata almost always included a de-identified subject ID, COVID-19 status, age in years and sex. Where available, HLA class I and class II types were obtained from metadata supplied by the sample provider rather than from assay-based typing.

TCRbeta CDR3 regions were amplified from genomic DNA by means of the immunoSEQ Assay, a bias-controlled multiplex PCR. The source study handled its data this way. The number of nucleated cells in each sample was estimated by amplification of reference gene primers within the assay. To quantify the absolute abundance of each unique TCRbeta CDR3 rearrangement, sequence reads were collapsed and filtered. For each sample, productive Simpson clonality was calculated as the square root of Simpson's diversity index over productive rearrangements. This is the immuneACCESS table as TCRdb keeps it, with only in-frame sequences that have V and J called. A part of the clones is gone; compared with another copy, unresolved V genes explain less than half, and the rest is unexplained. For V, J and clone size, that table is used; D and trimming come from the DNA. This sample has about 300,000 clones in its table, and about 89% of those were observed once. The top ten clonotypes cover under 3% of the sample.

Participants in the prospective study were aged roughly 18 to 100 years, lived in about two dozen United States geographic areas, and enrolled through a virtual design. In the prospective study, participants were assigned to cohorts based on the clinical history participants reported in a screening survey and a study questionnaire. Recovered participants in ImmuneRACE Cohort 3 were defined by two consecutive negative NP/OP PCR tests, clearance by a healthcare professional, or resolution of symptoms. In the prospective study, mobile phlebotomists collected whole blood, serum and a nasopharyngeal or oropharyngeal swab from each participant. Participants in the prospective study had the option to provide additional blood draws and questionnaires over a roughly 2-month period. Prospective study blood samples were shipped either frozen or at room temperature before DNA extraction. The research as a whole found: How much clinical and demographic metadata was included differed by source and by participant, and the metadata was provided uncurated.

The receptor was derived from a woman aged 18 to 35 who had recovered from COVID-19. Rearrangement joined TRBV6-5 to TRBJ2-2; no D gene call is confident. Sample: PBMCs or T cells enriched from blood (not recorded which). The sequence in DNA is TGTGCCAGCAGTTACCAGGTTTCATCGGATCCCGGGGAGCTGTTTTTT. It codes for CASSYQVSSDPGELFF.